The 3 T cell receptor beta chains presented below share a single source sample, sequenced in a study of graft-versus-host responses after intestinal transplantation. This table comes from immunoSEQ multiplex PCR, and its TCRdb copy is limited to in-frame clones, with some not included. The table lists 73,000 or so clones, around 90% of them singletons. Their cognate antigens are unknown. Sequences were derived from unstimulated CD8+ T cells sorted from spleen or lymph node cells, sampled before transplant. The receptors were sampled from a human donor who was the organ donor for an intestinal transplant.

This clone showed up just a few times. The chain's CDR3 is CASSPVQGGVPGNTIYF. The CDR3 bases are TGTGCCAGCAGCCCAGTCCAAGGGGGAGTACCCGGAAACACCATATATTTT. The rearrangement links TRBV14 to TRBJ1-3; perhaps TRBD1 as D (6 bases). The germline gives CDR1 SGHDN, CDR2 FVKESK. V lost 4 bases to trimming and J lost 4 bases, with 20 bases between them. The CDR3 totals 17 residues.

Here the CDR3 reads CASSLGQGDPTDTQYF. CDR3 bases: TGCGCCAGCAGCTTGGGACAGGGAGACCCCACAGATACGCAGTATTTT. This rearrangement joins TRBV5-1 to TRBJ2-3, with 7 bases aligning to TRBD1. In germline, CDR1 is SGHRS, CDR2 YFSETQ. The CDR3 contains 16 residues. V dropped 0 bases and J dropped 2; count of bases not matched to a gene: 6.

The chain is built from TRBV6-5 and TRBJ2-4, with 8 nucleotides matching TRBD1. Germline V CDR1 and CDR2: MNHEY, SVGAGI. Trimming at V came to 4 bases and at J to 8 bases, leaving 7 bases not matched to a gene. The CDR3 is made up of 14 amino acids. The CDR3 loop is CASSWTGYEDIQYF. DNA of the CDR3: TGTGCCAGCAGTTGGACAGGGTATGAGGACATTCAGTACTTC.